These 27 T cell receptor beta chains were all obtained from the same sample, sequenced in a study of blood T cells in healthy people across ages. Next came a second PCR, run for about 6 to 11 cycles, which used a sample-barcoded 5' primer along with a J-beta primer mix. MiXCR, applied by TCRdb to the 5' RACE reads, yields one record per CDR3 protein. The sample lists around 1.5 million distinct CDR3 sequences, around 59% occurring once. Sequences were obtained from blood. Receptor source: a man between 18 and 35 years old in good health.

This chain uses TRBV4-2 with TRBJ2-1, with D possibly TRBD1 on 5 matching bases. This CDR3 contains 14 residues. Trimming took 0 bases from V and 5 from J, leaving 8 bases between them. CDR1 and CDR2 from the germline V gene are LGHNA and YNFKEQ. In nucleotides, the CDR3 is TGTGCCAGCAGCCAAGAAGACAGCCACAATGAGCAGTTCTTC. Protein product: CASSQEDSHNEQFF.

The chain is built from TRBV6-5 and TRBJ2-2; 11 bases fit TRBD2. There are 16 residues in the CDR3. The germline V gene encodes CDR1 MNHEY and CDR2 SVGAGI. Losses at the gene ends were 6 bases for V and 6 bases for J; bases not matched to a gene: 9. CDR3 nucleotide sequence: TGTGCCAGCAGAGCCTCTAGCGGGGGGTGGTCCGGGGAGCTGTTTTTT. Translated: CASRASSGGWSGELFF.

The rearrangement joins TRBV20-1 to TRBJ2-5; D not resolved. This CDR3 is 12 amino acids long. Deletions cut 6 bases from V and 4 bases from J, with 12 bases between. Germline CDR1 reads DFQATT; CDR2 reads SNEGSKA (reference sequence). In DNA form, the CDR3 reads TGCAGTGCGCCGCTGATGAGAGAGACCCAGTACTTC. Amino acids: CSAPLMRETQYF.

This clonotype was seen only a few times. The rearrangement joins TRBV20-1 to TRBJ2-7; no firm D call. The V end lost 2 bases, the J end lost 3 bases, and 2 bases lay between the germline ends. There are 10 residues in the CDR3. Germline V gene data show CDR1 as DFQATT and CDR2 as SNEGSKA (reference sequence). The CDR3 loop is CSARHYEQYF. CDR3 sequence (DNA): TGCAGTGCTAGACACTACGAGCAGTACTTC.

The chain employs TRBV20-1 and TRBJ1-1; TRBD1 is a possible D gene (5 bases). Per the germline V gene, CDR1 is DFQATT and CDR2 is SNEGSKA (reference sequence). This CDR3 has 11 amino acids. V was clipped by 5 bases and J by 4 bases, with 8 bases between them. CDR3 nucleotides: TGCAGTGCTCCAGGGATCACTGAAGCTTTCTTT. Translation gives CSAPGITEAFF.

This clonotype has more than one count but fewer than ten. The rearrangement joins TRBV29-1 to TRBJ2-3; TRBD1 matches 9 bases. The germline V gene encodes CDR1 SQVTM and CDR2 ANQGSEA. The trim removed 6 bases at V and 8 bases at J, leaving 9 bases unmatched. The CDR3 contains 13 residues. In nucleotides, the CDR3 is TGCAGCGTGGACCGGGACAGGGAAGTTACGCAGTATTTT. Amino acids: CSVDRDREVTQYF.

A word on this clonotype: Given a much more abundant clone one base away, this may be a read error. V is TRBV12-3 or TRBV12-4 and J is TRBJ2-1; 15 bases are a match to TRBD2. The V gene end was trimmed by 6 bases and the J gene end by 1 base; junction bases not matched to a gene: 13. The CDR3 length is 20 residues. The CDR3, as DNA: TGTGCCAGCAGCCTCGCTAGGGGACTAGCGGGGGGAGGGTCCTACAATGAGCAGTTCTTC. This encodes CASSLARGLAGGGSYNEQFF.

The chain carries TRBV7-2 and TRBJ1-4, with a weak D call TRBD1 (6 bases). The V end was cut by 5 bases, the J end by 2 bases, with 15 bases between. The germline CDR1 and CDR2 sequences are SGHTA and FQGNSA. CDR3 length: 16 amino acids. For the CDR3, the DNA is TGTGCCAGCAGCCTGACAGGACCGTTTACTAATGAAAAACTGTTTTTT. Residues: CASSLTGPFTNEKLFF.

This clonotype showed up just a few times. Being one base from a much bigger clone, this may be a read error. The chain combines TRBV20-1 with TRBJ2-1, with 7 bases fitting TRBD2. The J call may be wrong; the DNA end is better matched by TRBJ2-7. CDR1 and CDR2 from the germline V gene are DFQATT and SNEGSKA (reference sequence). The CDR3 has 14 amino acids. CDR3 residues: CSATLSGDYNEQYF. Here the CDR3 DNA reads TGCAGTGCTACGTTGAGCGGGGACTACAATGAGCAGTACTTC.

V is TRBV5-6 and J is TRBJ2-7; perhaps D is TRBD1 or TRBD2 (5 bases each). The CDR3 extends over 13 amino acids. The V gene's germline CDR1 is SGHDT and CDR2 YYEEEE. The V and J ends lost 5 bases and 2 bases respectively, with 11 bases between them. DNA of the CDR3: TGTGCCAGCAGAGGGGACGGTGCCTACGAGCAGTACTTC. Translated, it gives CASRGDGAYEQYF.

This clonotype was counted only a few times. In nucleotides, the CDR3 is TGCGCCAGCAGCTTAGGACTGAGTACGCAGTATTTT. This sequence encodes CASSLGLSTQYF. The chain joins TRBV4-1 to TRBJ2-3, with D tentatively TRBD2 (5 bases). There are 12 residues in the CDR3. The V end lost 5 bases, the J end lost 8 bases, and 11 bases lay between the germline ends. CDR1 is MGHRA and CDR2 is YSYEKL in the germline V gene.

The chain carries TRBV4-3 and TRBJ1-4; possible D gene TRBD1, 6 bases. CDR1 is LGHNA and CDR2 is YSLEER in the germline V gene. V shed 0 bases and J shed 8 bases, with 16 bases lying between them. The CDR3 is made up of 16 amino acids. CDR3 sequence: CASSQDGGGIGEKLFF. CDR3 DNA sequence: TGCGCCAGCAGCCAAGATGGGGGGGGCATAGGGGAAAAACTGTTTTTT.

CDR3 DNA sequence: TGCAGTGCTAGAGACCTACCGGGACAGGGATCCTACGAGCAGTACTTC. This encodes CSARDLPGQGSYEQYF. This chain links TRBV20-1 with TRBJ2-7, with TRBD1 matching 9 bases. CDR1 is DFQATT and CDR2 is SNEGSKA in the germline V gene (reference sequence). V was pared by 0 bases and J by 1 base, with 7 bases of the junction left unmatched. This CDR3 comprises 16 residues.

This clonotype came up once. An end of the junction differs from the germline gene, which may be a read error. The chain combines TRBV24-1 with TRBJ2-5; 8 bases line up with TRBD1. CDR1 and CDR2 (germline): KGHDR, SFDVKD. The CDR3 is 18 amino acids. CDR3 loop: CATSDLWQGAGETETQYF. The CDR3 region has the DNA TGTGCCACCAGCGATTTGTGGCAGGGGGCAGGGGAGACGGAGACCCAGTACTTC.

The rearrangement links TRBV7-9 to TRBJ2-5; D possibly uses TRBD1 or TRBD2 (5 bases each). Germline lookup yields CDR1 SEHNR and CDR2 FQNEAQ (reference sequence). CDR3 length: 15 amino acids. Trimming took off 3 bases at V and 5 bases at J, with 16 bases between the two ends. CDR3: CASSLEGTASETQYF. The CDR3 DNA is TGTGCCAGCAGCTTGGAAGGGACGGCCTCGGAGACCCAGTACTTC.

The V call is TRBV27, the J call TRBJ1-2, with D possibly TRBD1 on 6 matching bases. In germline, CDR1 is MNHEY, CDR2 SMNVEV (reference sequence). Trimming shortened V by 0 bases and J by 10 bases, and 15 bases separated the two germline ends. CDR3 length: 14 residues. In DNA form, the CDR3 reads TGTGCCAGCAGTTTATCTGGGACAAGTTTTGACTACACCTTC. It specifies CASSLSGTSFDYTF.

V usage is TRBV6-2 or TRBV6-3 and J usage is TRBJ2-5; D is possibly TRBD2 (5 bases). V gave up 11 bases and J gave up 9 bases, with 13 bases separating them. Germline CDR1 reads MNHEY; CDR2 reads SVGEGT. This CDR3 comprises 10 residues. The CDR3 loop reads CAHSSEAQYF. CDR3 in DNA: TGTGCCCATTCCTCGGAGGCCCAGTACTTC.

The chain employs TRBV9 and TRBJ1-4; D possibly corresponds to TRBD1 (5 bases). CDR3 length: 16 residues. Between the trimmed V and J ends, which lost 3 bases and 8 bases, there was a span of 20 bases. Germline V CDR1 and CDR2: SGDLS, YYNGEE. The CDR3 coding sequence is TGTGCCAGCAGCGCCTCGGTGGGGGATTACGGGGAAAAACTGTTTTTT. This encodes CASSASVGDYGEKLFF.

The V call is TRBV7-6, the J call TRBJ1-2, with D possibly TRBD1 on 6 matching bases. The CDR3 has 17 residues. Per germline, CDR1 SGHVS and CDR2 FNYEAQ. The V and J ends lost 3 bases and 6 bases respectively, with 23 bases between them. The chain's CDR3 is CASSFSSDRRGGDGYTF. CDR3 bases: TGTGCCAGCAGCTTTAGCTCGGACAGACGGGGTGGTGATGGCTACACCTTC.

This rearrangement joins TRBV3-1 to TRBJ2-3, with TRBD2 matching 16 bases. V lost 5 bases, J lost 3 bases, and 8 bases stayed unmatched. CDR1 is LGHDT, CDR2 YNNKEL, per germline (reference sequence). This CDR3 contains 18 residues. The CDR3 here is CASSGTSGGALVTDTQYF. The CDR3 nucleotides are TGTGCCAGCAGCGGGACTAGCGGGGGGGCCCTAGTAACAGATACGCAGTATTTT.

This chain links TRBV25-1 with TRBJ2-3; the match to TRBD1 covers 7 bases. CDR3 size: 15 residues. The germline CDR1 and CDR2 sequences are MGHDK and SYGVNS. The trim removed 7 bases at V and 5 bases at J, leaving 12 bases unmatched. CDR3 loop: CASILRTGVGDTQYF. In DNA, the CDR3 is TGTGCCAGCATCCTAAGGACAGGAGTTGGAGATACGCAGTATTTT.

This clonotype was observed many times. The gene calls are TRBV20-1 and TRBJ2-5; D is unclear. Trimming stripped 3 bases from V and 1 base from J, with 9 bases between. Germline V gives CDR1 DFQATT, CDR2 SNEGSKA (reference sequence). The CDR3 has 13 amino acids. The CDR3 protein is CSARDSLQETQYF. The CDR3 region has the DNA TGCAGTGCTAGGGATAGCCTCCAAGAGACCCAGTACTTC.

This clonotype was detected only a few times. This chain links TRBV4-1 with TRBJ1-6; a possible D gene is TRBD1 (5 bases). This CDR3 spans 16 amino acids. The V gene's germline CDR1 is MGHRA and CDR2 YSYEKL. Trimming removed 1 base at V and 7 bases at J, with 14 bases between. This CDR3 reads CASSQGDAKGNSPLHF. CDR3 DNA sequence: TGCGCCAGCAGCCAAGGGGACGCGAAGGGCAATTCACCCCTCCACTTT.

The CDR3 sequence: CASSLMVKTGPLGETQYF. The CDR3 DNA follows: TGTGCCAGCAGCTTAATGGTGAAGACAGGACCTTTGGGAGAGACCCAGTACTTC. The rearrangement joins TRBV11-2 to TRBJ2-5, with TRBD1 as a possible D gene (6 bases). Germline loops: CDR1 SGHAT, CDR2 FQNNGV. Trimming left V 2 bases short and J 4 bases short, with 23 bases between. The CDR3 consists of 18 residues.

The rearrangement uses TRBV27 and TRBJ1-2, with unresolved D. CDR1 is MNHEY, CDR2 SMNVEV, per germline (reference sequence). This CDR3 comprises 15 residues. Trimming took off 4 bases at V and 1 base at J, with 13 bases between the two ends. DNA for the CDR3: TGTGCCAGCAGTTCCCCGGAGGAGGGTAACTATGGCTACACCTTC. This translates into CASSSPEEGNYGYTF.

The chain carries TRBV7-2 and TRBJ2-1; D perhaps matches TRBD2 (6 bases). Trimming left V 0 bases short and J 2 bases short, with 26 bases between. The V gene's germline CDR1 is SGHTA and CDR2 FQGNSA. The CDR3 consists of 21 residues. The CDR3 region has the DNA TGTGCCAGCAGCTTAGCTCCACTAGCAATAGCTAGAGCAACTCCCTACAATGAGCAGTTCTTC. It yields the protein CASSLAPLAIARATPYNEQFF.

This clonotype came up a few times. V gene TRBV5-5 combines with J gene TRBJ2-5, with 7 bases aligning to TRBD1. Gene TRBJ2-7 matches the end of the DNA better, so the J call may be wrong. The CDR3 runs to 14 residues. The germline V gene has CDR1 SGHKS and CDR2 YYEKEE (reference sequence). The CDR3, as DNA: TGTGCCAGCAGCTTTACTGGGACAGCCTACGAGCAGTACTTC. Translated: CASSFTGTAYEQYF.